This TCR beta chain was observed in a study of shared clonotypes between healthy human individuals (dated by TCRdb to about 2020). Describing the broader study: Three men and a couple of women, aged 18 to 49 years, made up the cohort. Per donor, three plates each were used for CD4 naive and CD4 memory, two for CD8 naive, and one for CD8 memory. To estimate repertoire size and how much clonotype sharing occurs between individuals, the study deeply sequenced the blood TCR repertoires of about five healthy adults. Libraries were prepared and TCR repertoires were sequenced by different laboratories using diverse techniques, in order to increase sequencing depth and limit assay-specific biases. Per donor, leukapheresis produced somewhere between about 0.8 and 9 billion PBMCs. Study-level results and caveats: Compared with non-shared clonotypes, the clonotypes found in all four sorted-subset donors had higher generation probabilities. Based on pairwise subsampling, the degree of clonotype sharing among donors was expected to be affected by sequencing depth. Even with the large sequencing depth, rarefaction of the sorted-subset datasets indicated that sequencing was incomplete. The small number of donors limited the genetic and exposure-history diversity represented. Only blood was sampled, and tissue TCR repertoires likely differ from those in blood. Larger estimated clonotype richness was generally found for naive subsets than for memory subsets. Across a handful of donors, 5% to 6% of naive CD4, over 3% of naive CD8, under 2.5% of memory CD4, and roughly 0.41% of memory CD8 clonotypes were shared.

Using the deep immunoSEQ assay, TCR CDR3 regions were amplified from genomic DNA by multiplex PCR. Extracted genomic DNA from each cell subset was spread evenly across all wells of several immunoSEQ 96-well plates, with each plate serving as a replicate. For sorted subsets, approximately 210 ng of genomic DNA, equivalent to around 31,000 T cell genomes, went into each replicate PCR. Purified libraries were measured with a Qubit 3.0 fluorometer, size-checked on a Bioanalyzer 2100, and measured again with the KAPA Library Quantification kit. A separate single-read 150-cycle Illumina NextSeq 550 flow cell was used to sequence each immunoSEQ 96-well plate. The source study handled its data this way. Because the immunoSEQ output held only junctional sequences and lacked quality scores, the filtering could not match the filtering applied to full-length reads. To assign V/J genes and CDR3, sequences were annotated using PyIR, a Python wrapper for IgBLAST v1.9, with IMGT germline references. Reads with weak V/J assignments (E-value above 1e-6), missing CDR3, stop codons, out-of-frame junctions, or ambiguous translated residues were removed. V3J clonotypes were defined as sequences sharing an identical inferred V gene, J gene, and CDR3 amino acid sequence. Percentage overlap between repertoires was calculated by dividing the number of shared unique clonotypes by the size of the smaller repertoire. Richness of each repertoire was evaluated using RTK rarefaction, the Chao1 estimator, and Recon v2.1 estimates of unobserved clonotypes. For all TCRbeta clonotypes obtained by the gDNA method from several donors, generation probabilities were computed with OLGA. This is the immuneACCESS table as TCRdb keeps it, with only in-frame sequences that have V and J called. A part of the clones is gone; compared with another copy, unresolved V genes explain less than half, and the rest is unexplained. That table gives V, J and clone size, and the DNA gave D and trimming. The sample table records roughly 2,000,000 clones; just under 95% of these occur just once. The top ten clones comprise more than 1.5% of the sample.

This clone was counted a single time. Its cognate antigen has yet to be identified. No much larger clonotype is one base removed from it; base qualities were not supplied. CDR1 and CDR2 were assigned from the germline V gene as SQVTM and ANQGSEA. The CDR3 goes from the cysteine to the phenylalanine over 13 residues. Just the 39-base CDR3 DNA is kept, in frame starting at base 1. V has 5 bases trimmed and J has 3 bases trimmed; junction bases matching no gene number 4. For the CD8 naive samples, CD45RO-negative cells were positively selected for CCR7, yielding a CD45RA+CCR7+ population from which TemRA cells were excluded. The donors were healthy, HIV-negative adults who had no recently reported acute infections or vaccinations. Every donor was a Caucasian adult living in Nashville, Tennessee, USA. After blood collection by leukapheresis, PBMCs were isolated using Ficoll-Histopaque density gradient centrifugation and then cryopreserved in the vapor phase of liquid nitrogen. Analytical flow cytometry was used to check the purity and quantity of every magnetically sorted T cell population. Each sorted fraction had its genomic DNA isolated and then quantified by UV absorbance on a Nanodrop 2000c.

The chain is assembled from TRBV29-1 and TRBJ2-7; 10 central bases correspond to TRBD2. This receptor was identified in a man aged 18 to 29 in good health. Some clones in this sample may be carry-over from other donors' samples. Sample: naive CD8+ T cells from PBMCs. Per the publication, the cell subset or site label means: CD45RA+CCR7+. Read as DNA, the sequence is TGCAGCGTTCGGACTAGCGGTTACTACGAGCAGTACTTC. Its amino acids are CSVRTSGYYEQYF.